The sample holds many counts of the clone carrying this T cell receptor beta chain. The antigen is unknown. Template switching added a universal primer site, and cDNA bore unique molecular identifiers. TCRdb re-derived calls from the 5' RACE reads in MiXCR, one entry per CDR3 protein. The sample includes about 690,000 distinct CDR3 sequences, 6.1% of them seen just once. This record belongs to a study of identical twins. Trimming cost V 8 bases and J 6 bases; bases outside gene matches: 8. Germline V lookup: CDR1 DFQATT, CDR2 SNEGSKA (reference sequence). This CDR3 contains 12 residues. Study outcomes and limitations: Recombination models fit unrelated individuals' TCR alpha sharing but underestimated twins'.

This TCR was recovered from a man between 18 and 35 years old in good health. Sequencing used naive T cells sorted from blood. The chain carries TRBV20-1 and TRBJ2-7, with TRBD1 identical over 9 bases. The CDR3 DNA is TGCAGTTTTAGGACAGGGGTTTTCGAGCAGTACTTC. Its translation is CSFRTGVFEQYF.